Each of the 11 T cell receptor beta chains below was sequenced from the same sample in a study of PD-L1 blockade in urothelial cancer. Libraries were prepared by immunoSEQ multiplex PCR; TCRdb keeps only in-frame clonotypes and omits some of them. The sample includes about 74,000 clones, 84% of them seen just once. The material was PBMCs, obtained around atezolizumab (anti-PD-L1) treatment. The receptor source for this set is a man aged 65-85 years with urothelial cancer.

The chain recombines TRBV21-1 with TRBJ2-2; TRBD2, the table's D call, lacks a check against the DNA. TRBV21-1 is designated a pseudogene. The CDR3 loop spans 17 amino acids. In DNA, the CDR3 is TGTGCCAGCAGCAAAGGTCACACTAGAGAGAACACCGGGGAGCTGTTTTTT. The encoded protein is CASSKGHTRENTGELFF.

The chain recombines TRBV5-4 with TRBJ2-1, with TRBD2 matching 14 bases. The germline CDR1 and CDR2 sequences are SGHNT and YYREEE (reference sequence). Germline trimming cut 4 bases from V and 4 bases from J; bases unmatched to any gene: 4. CDR3 length: 16 residues. CDR3: CASSVRLAGGYNEQFF. CDR3 DNA sequence: TGTGCCAGCAGCGTTAGACTAGCGGGAGGGTACAATGAGCAGTTCTTC.

CDR3 residues: CASRPLGTGGNTGELFF. CDR3 in DNA: TGTGCCAGTAGACCCCTCGGGACAGGGGGGAACACCGGGGAGCTGTTTTTT. V is TRBV19 and J is TRBJ2-2, with 11 bases fitting TRBD1. Losses at the gene ends were 6 bases for V and 1 base for J; bases not matched to a gene: 7. The CDR3 is 17 residues long. CDR1 and CDR2 from the germline V gene are LNHDA and SQIVND (reference sequence).

The V gene is TRBV28, the J gene TRBJ2-7; D not certain. The ends were cut back, 1 base at V and 2 bases at J, with 15 bases in the middle. Germline V gene lookup returns CDR1 MDHEN and CDR2 SYDVKM. There are 16 residues in the CDR3. In DNA, the CDR3 is TGTGCCAGCAGTTTATTCTCTCTGAACTCACCCTACGAGCAGTACTTC. Translation gives CASSLFSLNSPYEQYF.

This clone came up a few times. The genes are TRBV7-3 and TRBJ1-1; 8 nucleotides agree with TRBD1. CDR1 SGHTA and CDR2 FQGTGA come from the germline V gene. The V gene end was trimmed by 2 bases and the J gene end by 0 bases; junction bases not matched to a gene: 2. There are 15 residues in the CDR3. The CDR3 nucleotides are TGTGCCAGCAGCTTACTGGACAGGGTGAACACTGAAGCTTTCTTT. Amino acid sequence: CASSLLDRVNTEAFF.

This clone occurred once. The rearrangement links TRBV27 to TRBJ1-5; 8 bases fit TRBD1. Germline V gene sequence: CDR1 MNHEY, CDR2 SMNVEV (reference sequence). The CDR3 covers 17 residues. Trimming cost V 0 bases and J 1 base; bases outside gene matches: 5. The CDR3 nucleotides read TGTGCCAGCAGTTTATCGCGGACAGGGACGAGCAATCAGCCCCAGCATTTT. Amino acids: CASSLSRTGTSNQPQHF.

The chain links TRBV28 to TRBJ2-7; the D is unclear. This CDR3 is 12 amino acids long. V was trimmed by 3 bases and J by 3 bases, leaving 6 bases between them. The germline V gene has CDR1 MDHEN and CDR2 SYDVKM. CDR3 nucleotides: TGTGCCAGCAGTTTTCCTAACTACGAGCAGTACTTC. Its translation is CASSFPNYEQYF.

This chain connects TRBV5-1 to TRBJ2-2, with D perhaps TRBD1 (5 bases). V shed 0 bases and J shed 0 bases, with 15 bases lying between them. CDR3 length: 18 amino acids. Germline CDR1 and CDR2: SGHRS and YFSETQ. The CDR3 sequence is CASSLDGRVGSNTGELFF. The CDR3, as DNA: TGCGCCAGCAGCTTGGATGGCAGGGTCGGCTCGAACACCGGGGAGCTGTTTTTT. Combining the CDR3 with reference TRBV5-1 and TRBJ2-2 gives the whole variable domain KAGVTQTPRYLIKTRGQQVTLSCSPISGHRSVSWYQQTPGQGLQFLFEYFSETQRNKGNFPGRFSGRQFSNSRSEMNVSTLELGDSALYLCASSLDGRVGSNTGELFFGEGSRLTVL.

The chain employs TRBV29-1 and TRBJ2-5; TRBD2 is a possible D gene (5 bases). V lost 6 bases and J lost 5, with 10 bases in between. The length of the CDR3 is 11 residues. The germline V gene encodes CDR1 SQVTM and CDR2 ANQGSEA. The CDR3 loop reads CSVLGGETQYF. CDR3 nucleotide sequence: TGCAGCGTACTAGGAGGCGAGACCCAGTACTTC.

This sequence joins TRBV13 and TRBJ2-3, with unresolved D. V was trimmed by 3 bases and J by 4 bases, leaving 8 bases between them. CDR1 and CDR2 from the germline V gene are PRHDT and FYEKMQ (reference sequence). The CDR3 length is 13 residues. Here the CDR3 DNA reads TGTGCCAGCAGCTTTCGAACTGCAGATACGCAGTATTTT. Protein sequence: CASSFRTADTQYF.

This chain links TRBV5-4 with TRBJ2-7, with TRBD2 as a possible D gene (6 bases). Trimming stripped 4 bases from V and 3 bases from J, with 17 bases between. This CDR3 spans 15 amino acids. Germline lookup yields CDR1 SGHNT and CDR2 YYREEE (reference sequence). CDR3 residues: CASSAGGFTSYEQYF. The CDR3, as DNA: TGTGCCAGCAGCGCCGGGGGTTTTACCAGCTACGAGCAGTACTTC.